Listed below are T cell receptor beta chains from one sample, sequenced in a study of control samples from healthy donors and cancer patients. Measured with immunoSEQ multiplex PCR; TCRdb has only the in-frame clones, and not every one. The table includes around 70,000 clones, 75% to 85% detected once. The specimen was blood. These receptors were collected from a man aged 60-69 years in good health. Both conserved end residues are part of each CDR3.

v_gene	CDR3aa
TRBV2	CASSEVDGIYGYTF
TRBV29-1	CSVVTANYGYTF
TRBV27	CASNPWGRVNTEAFF
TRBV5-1	CASSSDYPEEQYF
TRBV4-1	CASSQGNQGIHEKQEKLFF
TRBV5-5	CASSRTDNTEAFF
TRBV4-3	CASSQDGLSGANVLTF
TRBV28	CASSLPGRNEKLFF
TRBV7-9	CASSLGTGGNQPQHF
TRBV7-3	CASSFDRDNEQFF
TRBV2	CASSGQPNTEAFF
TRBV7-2	CASSLARGNSGNTIYF
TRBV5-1	CASSLGGFTSYEQYF
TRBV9	CASSEGPGPTQYF
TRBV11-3	CASSPNGNEQFF
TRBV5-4	CASTTPGVVDGYTF
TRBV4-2	CASSQDLSGTSVDEQFF
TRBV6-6	CASSSTGGNQPQHF
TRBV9	CASSVDSFSSGANVLTF
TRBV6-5	CASRGDRGYAEAFF
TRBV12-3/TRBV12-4	CASSSGWNTQYF
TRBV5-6	CASSLESSPLHF
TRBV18	CASSPPGGRAAYEQYF
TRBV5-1	CASSFGLTTSNTEAFF